Below are 11 T cell receptor beta chains sequenced from a single sample in a study of human thymus T cells. Generated by immunoSEQ multiplex PCR, the TCRdb table keeps only in-frame clones and is missing some. This table has about 60,000 clones, around 94% appearing once. The sequencing sample was made of blood. These receptors originate from a boy in the first two years of life with a congenital heart defect but otherwise immunologically healthy.

CDR3 DNA sequence: TGTGCCAGCAGCTGGGGACTAGCGCAAGAGACCCAGTACTTC. As protein: CASSWGLAQETQYF. V usage is TRBV13 and J usage is TRBJ2-5; 10 positions agree with TRBD2. The V gene end was trimmed by 4 bases and the J gene end by 2 bases; junction bases not matched to a gene: 1. Germline loops: CDR1 PRHDT, CDR2 FYEKMQ (reference sequence). The CDR3 runs to 14 residues.

This chain joins TRBV11-3 and TRBJ2-7; a possible D gene is TRBD1 (6 bases). Trimming shortened V by 2 bases and J by 1 base, and 6 bases separated the two germline ends. The CDR3 runs to 13 residues. CDR1 and CDR2 (germline): SGHNT, YENEEA. The CDR3 DNA reads as TGTGCCAGCAGCTTAAGGGGGTCCTACGAGCAGTACTTC. Translating gives CASSLRGSYEQYF.

The chain uses TRBV29-1 and TRBJ2-7, with TRBD2 identical over 7 bases. The CDR3 is 12 residues long. Germline-derived CDR1 and CDR2 are SQVTM and ANQGSEA. V lost 5 bases and J lost 6; bases outside the gene matches: 7. CDR3 nucleotide sequence: TGCAGCGTTTTCAGGGTAGCGGGCGAGCAGTACTTC. Translating it yields CSVFRVAGEQYF.

This rearrangement joins TRBV29-1 to TRBJ1-4, with D tentatively TRBD1 (6 bases). Trimming pared 4 bases from V and 8 bases from J, leaving 20 bases between. CDR1 SQVTM and CDR2 ANQGSEA come from the germline V gene. The CDR3 has 15 amino acids. The CDR3 region has the DNA TGCAGCGTTGGGGCAGGGGCAATGCACGCAGAAAAACTGTTTTTT. Protein product: CSVGAGAMHAEKLFF.

The J gene is TRBJ2-7, the V gene TRBV27, with TRBD2 matching 7 bases. The V segment lost 3 bases and the J segment 7 bases; nucleotides outside the gene matches: 15. Germline values: CDR1 MNHEY, CDR2 SMNVEV (reference sequence). The CDR3 runs 16 residues. This CDR3 reads CASSFLREGPIEEQYF. The CDR3 bases are TGTGCCAGCAGTTTTTTAAGGGAGGGCCCCATAGAGGAGCAGTACTTC.

The chain couples TRBV6-5 to TRBJ2-7; possible D gene TRBD2, 7 bases. Germline V lookup: CDR1 MNHEY, CDR2 SVGAGI. The CDR3 spans 15 residues. The V gene lost 3 bases and the J gene lost 1 base, with 13 bases spanning the gap. In nucleotides, the CDR3 is TGTGCCAGCAGTTATGGGGGGGCCGTGTCCTACGAGCAGTACTTC. Translation: CASSYGGAVSYEQYF.

This clone was observed a few times. The chain carries TRBV2 and TRBJ2-2; 10 nucleotides line up with TRBD1. The CDR3 is 14 amino acids. Germline CDR1 and CDR2: SNHLY and FYNNEI. The trim removed 4 bases at V and 4 bases at J, leaving 0 bases unmatched. DNA for the CDR3: TGTGCCAGCAGTGGGACAGGGGGCACCGGGGAGCTGTTTTTT. Translating it yields CASSGTGGTGELFF.

The chain joins TRBV7-9 to TRBJ2-5; tentative D call: TRBD2 (6 bases). The length of the CDR3 is 14 residues. Germline loops: CDR1 SEHNR, CDR2 FQNEAQ (reference sequence). Between the trimmed V and J ends, which lost 0 bases and 9 bases, there was a span of 14 bases. The CDR3 protein is CASSLAWGGLAQYF. CDR3 nucleotides: TGTGCCAGCAGCTTAGCGTGGGGAGGCTTGGCCCAGTACTTC.

V usage is TRBV7-9 and J usage is TRBJ1-3; D remains unclear. The CDR3 extends over 17 amino acids. Germline V gives CDR1 SEHNR, CDR2 FQNEAQ (reference sequence). The V end was cut by 1 base, the J end by 4 bases, with 17 bases between. The DNA of the CDR3 is TGTGCCAGCAGCTTAGTATGGGATCCTAAGGGAGGAAACACCATATATTTT. Its protein is CASSLVWDPKGGNTIYF. Drawing the rest from reference TRBV7-9 and TRBJ1-3, the complete variable domain is DTGVSQNPRHKITKRGQNVTFRCDPISEHNRLYWYRQTLGQGPEFLTYFQNEAQLEKSRLLSDRFSAERPKGSFSTLEIQRTEQGDSAMYLCASSLVWDPKGGNTIYFGEGSWLTVV.

The chain links TRBV7-9 to TRBJ2-1; D remains unclear. Trimming shortened V by 3 bases and J by 13 bases, and 16 bases separated the two germline ends. Germline CDR1 is SEHNR and CDR2 is FQNEAQ (reference sequence). This CDR3 has 13 residues. The CDR3 is CASSFPGELRQFF. The CDR3 DNA reads as TGTGCCAGCAGCTTTCCCGGTGAGCTGAGACAGTTCTTC.

The chain uses TRBV28 and TRBJ1-5, with 7 bases identical to TRBD1. Germline-derived CDR1 and CDR2 are MDHEN and SYDVKM. CDR3 length: 17 residues. The V segment lost 6 bases and the J segment 4 bases; nucleotides outside the gene matches: 15. The CDR3 loop is CASSRGRGGNPNQPQHF. In DNA form, the CDR3 reads TGTGCCAGCAGCCGCGGCAGGGGGGGGAACCCAAATCAGCCCCAGCATTTT.